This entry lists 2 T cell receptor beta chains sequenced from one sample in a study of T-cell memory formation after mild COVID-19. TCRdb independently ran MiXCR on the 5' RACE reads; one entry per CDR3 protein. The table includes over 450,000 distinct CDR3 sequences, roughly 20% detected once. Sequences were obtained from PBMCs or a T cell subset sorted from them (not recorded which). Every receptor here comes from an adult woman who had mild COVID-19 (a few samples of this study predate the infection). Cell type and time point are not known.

CDR3 sequence: CASTDGNYGYTF. The CDR3 coding sequence is TGTGCCAGTACGGACGGTAACTATGGCTACACCTTC. The chain has TRBV2 and TRBJ1-2; D is uncertain. From germline, CDR1 is SNHLY and CDR2 FYNNEI. V gave up 9 bases and J gave up 1 base, with 9 bases separating them. The CDR3 runs to 12 residues. The full variable domain, rest sourced from reference TRBV2 and TRBJ1-2, is EPEVTQTPSHQVTQMGQEVILRCVPISNHLYFYWYRQILGQKVEFLVSFYNNEISEKSEIFDDQFSVERPDGSNFTLKIRSTKLEDSAMYFCASTDGNYGYTFGSGTRLTVV.

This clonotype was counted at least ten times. The CDR3 nucleotides are TGTGCCAGCAGCACGCGTGGGGCGGGACAGGGTTCCTACGAGCAGTACTTC. This translates into CASSTRGAGQGSYEQYF. V and J are TRBV7-2 and TRBJ2-7; 9 bases map to TRBD1. V lost 5 bases, J lost 1 base, and 12 bases stayed unmatched. CDR3 length equals 17 residues. The V gene's germline CDR1 is SGHTA and CDR2 FQGNSA.